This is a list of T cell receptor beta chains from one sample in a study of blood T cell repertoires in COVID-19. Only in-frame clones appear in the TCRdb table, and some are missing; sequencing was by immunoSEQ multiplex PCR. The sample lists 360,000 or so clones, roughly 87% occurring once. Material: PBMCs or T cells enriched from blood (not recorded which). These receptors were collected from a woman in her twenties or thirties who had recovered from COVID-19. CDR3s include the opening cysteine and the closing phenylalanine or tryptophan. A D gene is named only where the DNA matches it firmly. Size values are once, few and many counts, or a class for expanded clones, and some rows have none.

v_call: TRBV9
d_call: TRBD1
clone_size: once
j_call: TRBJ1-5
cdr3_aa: CASSVGRGGNQPQHF
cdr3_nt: TGTGCCAGCAGCGTAGGCAGGGGGGGCAATCAGCCCCAGCATTTT

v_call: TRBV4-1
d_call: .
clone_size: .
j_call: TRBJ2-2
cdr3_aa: CASSRQGGNTGELFF
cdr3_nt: TGCGCCAGCAGTCGGCAGGGGGGCAACACCGGGGAGCTGTTTTTT

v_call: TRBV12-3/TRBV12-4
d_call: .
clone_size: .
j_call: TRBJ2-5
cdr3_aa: CASSSGETQYF
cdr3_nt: TGTGCCAGCAGTTCCGGGGAGACCCAGTACTTC

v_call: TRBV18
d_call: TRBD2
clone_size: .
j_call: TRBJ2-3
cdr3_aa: CASSPSGGAPDTQYF
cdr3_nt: TGTGCCAGCTCACCGAGCGGGGGGGCCCCAGATACGCAGTATTTT

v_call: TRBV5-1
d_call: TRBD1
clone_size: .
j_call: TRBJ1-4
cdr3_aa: CASSLGQGNPTNEKLFF
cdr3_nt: TGCGCCAGCAGCTTGGGACAGGGAAACCCAACTAATGAAAAACTGTTTTTT

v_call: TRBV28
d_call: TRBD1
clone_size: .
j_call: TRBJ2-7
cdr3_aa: CASNLQGEWYEQYF
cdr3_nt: TGTGCCAGCAACCTGCAGGGGGAGTGGTACGAGCAGTACTTC

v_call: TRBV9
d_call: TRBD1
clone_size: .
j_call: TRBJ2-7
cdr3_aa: CASSPRGQRPYEQYF
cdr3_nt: TGTGCCAGCAGCCCCCGGGGACAGAGGCCCTACGAGCAGTACTTC

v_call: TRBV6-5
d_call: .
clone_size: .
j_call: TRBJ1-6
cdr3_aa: CASSSPIGPLHF
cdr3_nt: TGTGCCAGCAGTTCGCCGATCGGTCCCCTCCACTTT

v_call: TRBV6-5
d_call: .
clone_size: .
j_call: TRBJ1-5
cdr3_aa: CASSYSAGEMNQPQHF
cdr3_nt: TGTGCCAGCAGTTACTCGGCGGGGGAAATGAATCAGCCCCAGCATTTT

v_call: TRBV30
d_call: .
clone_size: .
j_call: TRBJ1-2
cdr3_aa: CACNDRGYGYTF
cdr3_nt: TGTGCCTGCAACGACAGAGGCTATGGCTACACCTTC

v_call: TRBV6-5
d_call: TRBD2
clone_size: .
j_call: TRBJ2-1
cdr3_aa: CASSYSGLAVSQQFF
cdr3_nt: TGTGCCAGCAGTTACTCGGGGCTAGCGGTATCCCAGCAGTTCTTC

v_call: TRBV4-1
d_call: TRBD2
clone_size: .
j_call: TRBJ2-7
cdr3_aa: CASSQVGAGGPTSFYEQYF
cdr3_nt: TGCGCCAGCAGCCAAGTCGGAGCGGGAGGGCCAACTTCGTTCTACGAGCAGTACTTC

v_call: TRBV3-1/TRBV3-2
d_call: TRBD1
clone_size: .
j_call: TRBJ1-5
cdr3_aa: CASSPTGPNQPQHF
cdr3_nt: TGTGCCAGCAGCCCGACAGGGCCCAATCAGCCCCAGCATTTT

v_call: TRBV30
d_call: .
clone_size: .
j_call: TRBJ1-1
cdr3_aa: CAWRVARGTEAFF
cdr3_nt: TGTGCCTGGAGGGTGGCGCGAGGGACTGAAGCTTTCTTT

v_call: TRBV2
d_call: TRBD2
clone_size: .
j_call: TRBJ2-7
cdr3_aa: CASSERTSGSYEQYF
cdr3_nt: TGTGCCAGCAGTGAAAGGACTAGCGGCTCCTACGAGCAGTACTTC

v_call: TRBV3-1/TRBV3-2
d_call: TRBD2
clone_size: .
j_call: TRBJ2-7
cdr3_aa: CASSQGSTSGNGEQYF
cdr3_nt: TGTGCCAGCAGCCAAGGGTCAACTAGCGGGAATGGTGAGCAGTACTTC